The clone carrying this T cell receptor (beta chain) was detected a few times. The antigen is unknown. This sample was included in a study of T cells in Graves' hyperthyroidism and ophthalmopathy. Across the whole study: Peripheral blood sampling occurred at initial diagnosis, before any treatment.

Whole-study results and caveats: Prediction of ophthalmopathy progression came a median approximately 7 months pre-onset.

From RNA transcripts, TCR beta CDR3 regions were amplified. An initial round of RT-PCR targeting the TCR CDR3 relied on the HTBI primer set. TCRdb itself ran the multiplex PCR reads through MiXCR, one entry per CDR3 protein. This sample carries 550,000 to 650,000 distinct CDR3 sequences, 14% of them seen once, and the ten largest clones take roughly 14%. The CDR3 length is 16 residues. From germline, CDR1 is MNHEY and CDR2 SMNVEV (reference sequence). The V end was cut by 3 bases, the J end by 5 bases, with 18 bases between. The chain combines TRBV27 with TRBJ2-3; D unclear. The TCR originated in a woman aged 40 to 50 with Graves' hyperthyroidism. Specimen: blood. CDR3 DNA sequence: TGTGCCAGCAGTTTGACGCCATTACTTTTGGAAGATACGCAGTATTTT. Translated, it gives CASSLTPLLLEDTQYF.